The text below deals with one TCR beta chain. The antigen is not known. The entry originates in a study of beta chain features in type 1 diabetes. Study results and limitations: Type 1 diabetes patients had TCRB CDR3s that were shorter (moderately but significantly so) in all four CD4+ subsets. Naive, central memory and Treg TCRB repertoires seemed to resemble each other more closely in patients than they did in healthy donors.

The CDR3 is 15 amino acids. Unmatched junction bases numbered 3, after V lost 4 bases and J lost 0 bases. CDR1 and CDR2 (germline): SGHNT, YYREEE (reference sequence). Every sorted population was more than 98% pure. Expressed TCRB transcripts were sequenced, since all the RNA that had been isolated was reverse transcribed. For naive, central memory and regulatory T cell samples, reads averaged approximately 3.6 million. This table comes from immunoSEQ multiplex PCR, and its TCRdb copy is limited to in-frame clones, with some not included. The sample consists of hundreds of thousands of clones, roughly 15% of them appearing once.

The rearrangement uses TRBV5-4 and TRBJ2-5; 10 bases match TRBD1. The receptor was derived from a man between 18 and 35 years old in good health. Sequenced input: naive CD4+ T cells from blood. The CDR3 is CASSHGTGDQETQYF. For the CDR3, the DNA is TGTGCCAGCAGCCACGGGACAGGGGACCAAGAGACCCAGTACTTC.